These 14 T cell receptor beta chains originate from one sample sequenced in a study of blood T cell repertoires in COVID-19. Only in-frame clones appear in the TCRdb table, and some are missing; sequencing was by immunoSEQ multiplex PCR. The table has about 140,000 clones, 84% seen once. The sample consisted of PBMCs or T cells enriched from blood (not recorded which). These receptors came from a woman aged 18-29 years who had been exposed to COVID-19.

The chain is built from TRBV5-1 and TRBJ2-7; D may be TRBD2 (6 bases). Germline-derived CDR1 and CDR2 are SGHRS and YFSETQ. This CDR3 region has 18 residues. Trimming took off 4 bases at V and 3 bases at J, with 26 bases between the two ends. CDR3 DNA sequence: TGCGCCAGCAGCAGGCTCCCACCCGGCGAAGGGACTTTCTACGAGCAGTACTTC. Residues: CASSRLPPGEGTFYEQYF.

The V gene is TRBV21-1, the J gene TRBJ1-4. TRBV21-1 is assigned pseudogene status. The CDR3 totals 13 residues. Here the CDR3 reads CASSKRAEEKLFF. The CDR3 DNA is TGTGCCAGCAGCAAGAGGGCAGAAGAAAAACTGTTTTTT.

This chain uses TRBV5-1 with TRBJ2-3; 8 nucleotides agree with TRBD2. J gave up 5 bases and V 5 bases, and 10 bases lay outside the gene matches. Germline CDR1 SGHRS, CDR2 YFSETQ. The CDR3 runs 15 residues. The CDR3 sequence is CASRRDSGTQDTQYF. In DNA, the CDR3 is TGCGCCAGCAGGAGGGATAGCGGGACTCAAGATACGCAGTATTTT.

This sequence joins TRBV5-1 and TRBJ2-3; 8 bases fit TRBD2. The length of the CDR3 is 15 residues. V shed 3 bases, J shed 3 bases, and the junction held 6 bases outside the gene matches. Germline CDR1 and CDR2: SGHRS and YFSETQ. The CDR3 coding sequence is TGCGCCAGCAGCTGGCTGCCGGGGGGGACAGATACGCAGTATTTT. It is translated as CASSWLPGGTDTQYF.

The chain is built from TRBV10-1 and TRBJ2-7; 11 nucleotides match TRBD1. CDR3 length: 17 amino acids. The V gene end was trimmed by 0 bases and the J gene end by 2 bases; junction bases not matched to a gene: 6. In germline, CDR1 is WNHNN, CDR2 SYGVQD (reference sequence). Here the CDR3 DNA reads TGCGCCAGCAGTGAGTCGGGCGGGACAGGGGGACCCTACGAGCAGTACTTC. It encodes CASSESGGTGGPYEQYF.

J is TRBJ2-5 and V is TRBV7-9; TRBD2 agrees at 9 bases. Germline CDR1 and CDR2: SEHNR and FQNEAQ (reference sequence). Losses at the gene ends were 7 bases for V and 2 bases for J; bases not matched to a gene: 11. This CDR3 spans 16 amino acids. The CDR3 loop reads CASTGGASGAQETQYF. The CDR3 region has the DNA TGTGCCAGCACCGGAGGGGCTAGCGGGGCACAAGAGACCCAGTACTTC.

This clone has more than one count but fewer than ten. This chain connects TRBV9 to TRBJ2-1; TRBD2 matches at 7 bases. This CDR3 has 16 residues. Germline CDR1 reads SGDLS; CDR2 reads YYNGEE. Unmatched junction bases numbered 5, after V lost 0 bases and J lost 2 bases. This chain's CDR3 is CASSVGGAGAYNEQFF. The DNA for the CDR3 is TGTGCCAGCAGCGTAGGAGGCGCGGGGGCCTACAATGAGCAGTTCTTC.

The CDR3 protein is CATSRPGLAGGALQETQYF. The DNA of the CDR3 is TGTGCCACCAGCAGGCCGGGACTAGCGGGAGGGGCGCTACAAGAGACCCAGTACTTC. This chain uses TRBV15 with TRBJ2-5; TRBD2 matches 16 bases. The CDR3 is made up of 19 amino acids. V was clipped by 3 bases and J by 2 bases; unmatched bases: 9. Germline-derived CDR1 and CDR2 are LNHNV and YYDKDF (reference sequence).

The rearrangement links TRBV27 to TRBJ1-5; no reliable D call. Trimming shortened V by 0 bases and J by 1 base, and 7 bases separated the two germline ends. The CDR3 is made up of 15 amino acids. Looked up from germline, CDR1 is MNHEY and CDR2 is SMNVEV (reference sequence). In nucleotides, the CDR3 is TGTGCCAGCAGTTTATCGTCCGGGAGCAATCAGCCCCAGCATTTT. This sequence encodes CASSLSSGSNQPQHF.

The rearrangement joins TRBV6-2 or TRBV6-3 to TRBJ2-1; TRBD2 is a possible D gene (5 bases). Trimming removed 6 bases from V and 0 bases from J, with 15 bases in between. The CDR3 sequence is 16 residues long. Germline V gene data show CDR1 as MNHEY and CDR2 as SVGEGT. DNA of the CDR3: TGTGCCAGCAGCGCTTGGGGAGAGAGCTCCTACAATGAGCAGTTCTTC. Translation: CASSAWGESSYNEQFF.

CDR3 amino acids: CASREHPGAGANVLTF. DNA of the CDR3: TGTGCCAGCAGAGAACATCCAGGGGCGGGGGCCAACGTCCTGACTTTC. The gene calls are TRBV2 and TRBJ2-6; D is perhaps TRBD1 (6 bases). V lost 6 bases, J lost 4 bases, and 16 bases lay in between. The length of the CDR3 is 16 residues. Germline V lookup: CDR1 SNHLY, CDR2 FYNNEI.

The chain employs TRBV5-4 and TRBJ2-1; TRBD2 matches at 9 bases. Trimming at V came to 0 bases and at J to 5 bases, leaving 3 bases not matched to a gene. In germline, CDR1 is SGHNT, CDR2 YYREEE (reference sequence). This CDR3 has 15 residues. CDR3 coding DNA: TGTGCCAGCAGCTTGGTAGCGGGAGATAACAATGAGCAGTTCTTC. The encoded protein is CASSLVAGDNNEQFF.

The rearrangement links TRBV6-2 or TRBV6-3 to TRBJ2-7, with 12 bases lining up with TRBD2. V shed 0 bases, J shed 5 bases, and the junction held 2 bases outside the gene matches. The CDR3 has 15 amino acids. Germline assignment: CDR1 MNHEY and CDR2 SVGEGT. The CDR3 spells CASSYSLAGGNEQYF. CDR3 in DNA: TGTGCCAGCAGTTACTCGCTAGCGGGAGGGAACGAGCAGTACTTC.

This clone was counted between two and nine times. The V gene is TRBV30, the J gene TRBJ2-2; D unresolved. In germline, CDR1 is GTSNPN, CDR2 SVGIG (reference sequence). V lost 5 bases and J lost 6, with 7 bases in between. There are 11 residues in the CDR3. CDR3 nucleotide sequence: TGTGCCTGGGACAACCCCGGGGAGCTGTTTTTT. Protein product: CAWDNPGELFF.